This entry lists 2 T cell receptor beta chains sequenced from one sample in a study of monozygotic twins with inflammatory bowel disease. TCRdb re-analyzed the 5' RACE reads; it lists each CDR3 protein once, without DNA. Found here are about 130,000 distinct CDR3 sequences; the top ten clones hold roughly 1.2%. The sample was blood. The source is a human donor with ulcerative colitis or Crohn's disease, or a healthy co-twin of an affected twin (not recorded which).

This chain joins TRBV12-3 or TRBV12-4 and TRBJ1-1; no DNA is available, so the TRBD1 call from TCRdb remains unchecked. CDR3 size: 13 residues. The CDR3 is CASSLPLAPGAFF.

The chain recombines TRBV24-1 with TRBJ2-7. Germline CDR1 and CDR2: KGHDR and SFDVKD. The CDR3 extends over 13 amino acids. CDR3 sequence: CATSGGGTYEQYF.